This T cell receptor beta chain was observed in a study of naive and memory T cell subsets. The CDR3 totals 15 residues. V lost 4 bases and J lost 2; bases outside the gene matches: 5. Per the germline V gene, CDR1 is LGHDT and CDR2 is YNNKEL (reference sequence). This clonotype was detected many times. Ligated cDNA underwent four rounds of PCR with nested alpha and beta constant region primers and SP2. TCRdb re-called the 5' RACE reads with MiXCR, one entry per CDR3 protein. The sample holds 55,000 to 70,000 distinct CDR3 sequences, more than 7% seen once. An oligonucleotide containing a UMI was ligated to the 3' end of TCR cDNA.

This clonotype originated in a male donor in good health. The chain couples TRBV3-1 to TRBJ2-5; 9 bases map to TRBD2. CDR3 sequence (DNA): TGTGCCAGCAGCCCCAGTAGCGGGGGACAAGAGACCCAGTACTTC. Protein product: CASSPSSGGQETQYF.